Listed below are T cell receptor beta chains from one sample, sequenced in a study of cytomegalovirus exposure and HLA in healthy donors. The method was immunoSEQ multiplex PCR; TCRdb's version includes in-frame clones alone and lacks a portion of them. Of tens of thousands of clones in the sample, approximately 81% were seen once. Input material: PBMCs. The origin of the receptors is a woman aged 25-40 years in good health and CMV-seropositive. CDR3s include the opening cysteine and the closing phenylalanine or tryptophan. Fields, in order: V gene, J gene, clone size, D gene, CDR3 protein, CDR3 DNA. A D gene is named only where the DNA matches it firmly. The size of a clone is reported for some rows only, either as once, few or many, or as a class for expanded clones.

TRBV10-2	TRBJ1-5	NA	TRBD1	CASSETGAYSNQPQHF	TGCGCCAGCAGTGAGACAGGGGCATATAGCAATCAGCCCCAGCATTTT
TRBV7-2	TRBJ1-1	NA	NA	CASSSRGGVAEAFF	TGTGCCAGCAGCTCCAGAGGGGGGGTCGCTGAAGCTTTCTTT
TRBV4-1	TRBJ1-4	few	NA	CASSQFSGSNEKLFF	TGCGCCAGCAGCCAATTCAGCGGGTCTAATGAAAAACTGTTTTTT
TRBV5-1	TRBJ1-4	NA	NA	CASREAGEKLFF	TGCGCCAGCCGCGAGGCAGGGGAAAAACTGTTTTTT
TRBV7-9	TRBJ1-1	NA	TRBD1	CASSLLGQEGEAFF	TGTGCCAGCAGCTTACTCGGACAGGAAGGGGAAGCTTTCTTT
TRBV30	TRBJ2-3	NA	NA	CAWSVLPHGQYF	TGTGCCTGGAGTGTATTACCCCACGGGCAGTATTTT
TRBV7-2	TRBJ1-5	NA	NA	CASSLDGQAYNQPQHF	TGTGCCAGCAGCTTAGATGGGCAGGCATACAATCAGCCCCAGCATTTT
TRBV9	TRBJ2-1	few	TRBD1	CASSATGQLLSYNEQFF	TGTGCCAGCAGCGCGACAGGGCAACTCCTCTCCTACAATGAGCAGTTCTTC
TRBV9	TRBJ2-3	NA	NA	CASSLWLGGVSDTQYF	TGTGCCAGCAGCCTCTGGTTGGGGGGAGTAAGTGATACGCAGTATTTT
TRBV9	TRBJ1-2	once	NA	CASSPQVDNYGYTF	TGTGCCAGCAGCCCCCAGGTGGATAACTATGGCTACACCTTC
TRBV14	TRBJ2-1	NA	TRBD2	CASSQEFGGRVGDEQFF	TGTGCCAGCAGCCAAGAATTTGGCGGGAGAGTTGGCGATGAGCAGTTCTTC
TRBV28	TRBJ1-5	NA	NA	CASSLWRQPQHF	TGTGCCAGCAGTTTATGGCGTCAGCCCCAGCATTTT
TRBV7-9	TRBJ2-2	once	NA	CASSFGLGTNTGELFF	TGTGCCAGCAGCTTTGGCCTAGGGACAAACACCGGGGAGCTGTTTTTT
TRBV6-6	TRBJ1-3	NA	NA	CASSYRQKSSGNTIYF	TGTGCCAGCAGTTACCGACAGAAGAGCTCTGGAAACACCATATATTTT
TRBV2	TRBJ2-1	NA	TRBD2	CASARLARQFF	TGTGCCAGCGCCCGACTAGCGAGACAGTTCTTC
TRBV6-5	TRBJ2-3	NA	TRBD2	CASSYVAGETDTQYF	TGTGCCAGCAGTTACGTAGCGGGTGAGACAGATACGCAGTATTTT
TRBV20-1	TRBJ2-7	NA	NA	CSGGVSYEQYF	TGCAGTGGCGGGGTTTCCTACGAGCAGTACTTC
TRBV4-3	TRBJ1-4	few	NA	CASSQEPAAGEKLFF	TGCGCCAGCAGCCAAGAACCGGCGGCGGGGGAAAAACTGTTTTTT
TRBV28	TRBJ2-7	NA	NA	CASSPLGTSYEQYF	TGTGCCAGCAGTCCCCTAGGGACTTCCTACGAGCAGTACTTC
TRBV7-8	TRBJ2-6	NA	NA	CASSFNRVLSGANVLTF	TGTGCCAGCAGTTTCAACAGGGTATTGTCTGGGGCCAACGTCCTGACTTTC
TRBV29-1	TRBJ2-4	NA	NA	CSASTVGGDIQYF	TGCAGCGCTTCGACAGTGGGTGGGGACATTCAGTACTTC
TRBV7-9	TRBJ2-7	few	TRBD1	CASSSIQGVFDEQYF	TGTGCCAGCAGCTCGATACAGGGGGTGTTCGACGAGCAGTACTTC
TRBV6-5	TRBJ2-1	NA	NA	CASFGRERVNEQFF	TGTGCCAGCTTTGGTCGGGAGAGAGTGAATGAGCAGTTCTTC
TRBV2	TRBJ2-1	NA	TRBD2	CASRGPTSGRAEQFF	TGTGCCAGCAGGGGGCCGACTAGCGGGAGAGCTGAGCAGTTCTTC
TRBV5-4	TRBJ1-2	NA	TRBD1	CAIRTGGSANYGYTF	TGTGCCATCCGAACAGGGGGCTCCGCTAACTATGGCTACACCTTC
TRBV25-1	TRBJ1-5	few	NA	CASSDPGSGNQPQHF	TGTGCCAGCAGTGATCCGGGGAGCGGCAATCAGCCCCAGCATTTT
TRBV18	TRBJ2-7	NA	TRBD1	CASSPPSGTVNEQYF	TGTGCCAGCTCACCACCGTCCGGGACAGTGAACGAGCAGTACTTC
TRBV6-6	TRBJ1-2	once	NA	CASSYSRAPGDGYTF	TGTGCCAGCAGTTACTCGAGGGCGCCGGGCGATGGCTACACCTTC
TRBV9	TRBJ2-1	NA	TRBD2	CASSASGRARWDEQFF	TGTGCCAGCAGCGCTAGCGGGAGGGCCCGTTGGGATGAGCAGTTCTTC
TRBV7-2	TRBJ2-1	NA	NA	CASSVKGSRVFF	TGTGCCAGCAGCGTGAAAGGTAGCCGCGTGTTCTTC
TRBV16	TRBJ1-5	few	NA	CASSPPKDSNQPQHF	TGTGCCAGCAGCCCACCTAAAGACAGTAATCAGCCCCAGCATTTT
TRBV28	TRBJ2-7	NA	TRBD1	CASRDRIDEQYF	TGTGCCAGCCGGGACAGGATAGACGAGCAGTACTTC
TRBV2	TRBJ2-2	NA	NA	CASRLEGTNAGELFF	TGTGCCAGCAGGCTGGAGGGGACCAACGCCGGGGAGCTGTTTTTT
TRBV7-9	TRBJ1-4	NA	TRBD1	CASSLKGGDEKLFF	TGTGCCAGCAGCTTGAAAGGGGGCGATGAAAAACTGTTTTTT
TRBV27	TRBJ2-7	NA	TRBD2	CASGKGTSHPYEQYF	TGTGCCAGCGGGAAGGGGACTAGCCATCCCTACGAGCAGTACTTC
TRBV7-2	TRBJ1-2	once	NA	CASSLTGTGTYGYTF	TGTGCCAGCAGCCTAACTGGGACGGGGACTTATGGCTACACCTTC
TRBV30	TRBJ1-2	NA	TRBD1	CAWSARVGTGVNGYTF	TGTGCCTGGAGTGCCCGAGTAGGGACAGGGGTTAATGGCTACACCTTC
TRBV28	TRBJ1-1	NA	NA	CASKRGGGYVAFF	TGTGCCAGCAAACGAGGAGGAGGGTACGTTGCTTTCTTT
TRBV9	TRBJ1-1	once	NA	CASSAGAFF	TGTGCCAGCAGCGCGGGAGCTTTCTTT
TRBV28	TRBJ2-2	NA	TRBD1	CASRGQYTGELFF	TGTGCCAGCAGGGGACAGTACACCGGGGAGCTGTTTTTT
TRBV30	TRBJ2-1	once	TRBD2	CAWRRLAGGRNEQFF	TGTGCCTGGAGAAGACTAGCGGGAGGGAGGAATGAGCAGTTCTTC
TRBV28	TRBJ1-1	NA	NA	CASIVSNTEAFF	TGTGCCAGCATAGTTAGTAACACTGAAGCTTTCTTT
TRBV4-3	TRBJ1-3	NA	NA	CASSQMGAGGGNTIYF	TGCGCCAGCAGCCAAATGGGGGCTGGCGGAGGAAACACCATATATTTT
TRBV6-5	TRBJ2-7	NA	TRBD2	CASSYTLAGVGEQYF	TGTGCCAGCAGTTACACACTAGCGGGAGTAGGGGAGCAGTACTTC